A single sample gave rise to the 4 T cell receptor beta chains below, sequenced in a study of PD-1 blockade in mismatch repair-deficient tumors (dated by TCRdb to the late 2010s). Receptor amplification or capture employed the immunoSEQ multiplex PCR assay. TCRdb's version of the immuneACCESS table is confined to in-frame rearrangements and falls short of the full clone set. An unresolved V gene accounts for under half of the shortfall where checked; the remainder is of unknown origin. This sample comprises under 50,000 clones, 75% to 90% of them detected only once. The ten top clones hold about 1% of the sample. The sequenced sample was PBMCs, obtained less than 40 weeks after starting pembrolizumab. These receptor sequences come from an adult with mismatch repair-deficient cancer.

The rearrangement joins TRBV30 to TRBJ2-4; tentative D call: TRBD2 (6 bases). From germline, CDR1 is GTSNPN and CDR2 SVGIG (reference sequence). This CDR3 comprises 14 residues. The V end was cut by 0 bases, the J end by 7 bases, with 13 bases between. The CDR3 spells CAWSVGGVRNIQYF. The CDR3 bases are TGTGCCTGGAGTGTAGGAGGGGTGAGGAACATTCAGTACTTC.

The chain links TRBV30 to TRBJ1-2, with no clear D. V was shortened by 1 base and J by 4 bases, with 4 bases between the two germline ends. CDR3 length equals 11 residues. Germline V lookup: CDR1 GTSNPN, CDR2 SVGIG (reference sequence). CDR3 protein: CAWSAFYGYTF. The CDR3 DNA reads TGTGCCTGGAGTGCCTTCTATGGCTACACCTTC.

The genes are TRBV5-5 and TRBJ2-1, with TRBD1 identical over 9 bases. The CDR3 is made up of 16 amino acids. The V segment lost 4 bases and the J segment 2 bases; nucleotides outside the gene matches: 7. CDR1 is SGHKS, CDR2 YYEKEE, per germline (reference sequence). CDR3 protein: CASSRTDRGTYNEQFF. The DNA for the CDR3 is TGTGCCAGCAGCCGAACTGACAGGGGGACCTACAATGAGCAGTTCTTC.

The gene calls are TRBV15 and TRBJ1-2; 8 bases agree with TRBD1. The CDR3 sequence is 14 residues long. Germline assignment: CDR1 LNHNV and CDR2 YYDKDF (reference sequence). Trimming cost V 3 bases and J 6 bases; bases outside gene matches: 6. In DNA form, the CDR3 reads TGTGCCACCAGCAGTCGTCAGGGGGCAGATGGCTACACCTTC. It yields the protein CATSSRQGADGYTF.